These 22 T cell receptor beta chains were sequenced from one sample in a study of blood T cell repertoires in COVID-19. TCRdb's copy holds only in-frame clones and misses some; the assay was immunoSEQ multiplex PCR. Of approximately 250,000 clones in the sample, 70% to 85% were seen once. What was sequenced was peripheral blood. The receptors come from a woman between 40 and 50 years old who had recovered from COVID-19.

The chain uses TRBV28 and TRBJ1-2, with TRBD1 matching 9 bases. The CDR3 extends over 14 amino acids. Germline CDR1 and CDR2: MDHEN and SYDVKM. J lost 3 bases, V lost 7 bases, and 6 bases had no gene match. The CDR3 here is CASKRGQGYYGYTF. The CDR3 nucleotides are TGTGCCAGCAAACGGGGACAGGGATACTATGGCTACACCTTC.

The rearrangement links TRBV15 to TRBJ2-5; D gene unclear. Trimming removed 0 bases from V and 2 bases from J, with 10 bases in between. CDR1 is LNHNV, CDR2 YYDKDF, per germline (reference sequence). The CDR3 totals 15 residues. The chain's CDR3 is CATSRDPGKQETQYF. The CDR3 DNA is TGTGCCACCAGCAGAGATCCGGGTAAACAAGAGACCCAGTACTTC.

The V and J genes are TRBV15 and TRBJ2-1; 14 bases fit TRBD2. J lost 2 bases, V lost 2 bases, and 11 bases had no gene match. Germline loops: CDR1 LNHNV, CDR2 YYDKDF (reference sequence). This CDR3 spans 20 amino acids. The CDR3 sequence: CATSRSPGTSGGRTYNEQFF. Written as DNA, the CDR3 is TGTGCCACCAGCAGAAGTCCCGGGACTAGCGGGGGCCGCACCTACAATGAGCAGTTCTTC.

The chain employs TRBV29-1 and TRBJ2-7, with TRBD1 matching over 10 bases. J was trimmed by 1 base and V by 6 bases; bases with no gene match: 6. CDR1 is SQVTM, CDR2 ANQGSEA, per germline. The CDR3 runs to 14 residues. The CDR3 DNA is TGCAGCGTCGGCCGGGACAGGGGTTCCTACGAGCAGTACTTC. Residues: CSVGRDRGSYEQYF.

This chain joins TRBV5-1 and TRBJ1-2; no clear D. The V end lost 0 bases, the J end lost 0 bases, and 9 bases lay between the germline ends. The CDR3 has 15 amino acids. Germline V gene data show CDR1 as SGHRS and CDR2 as YFSETQ. CDR3 DNA: TGCGCCAGCAGCTTGGCCCCAGGCTCTAACTATGGCTACACCTTC. Its translation: CASSLAPGSNYGYTF.

This clone was detected ten times or more. V is TRBV6-6 and J is TRBJ1-2; a possible D gene is TRBD1 (5 bases). The CDR3 is 15 amino acids. Germline V lookup: CDR1 MNHNY, CDR2 SVGAGI (reference sequence). With 2 bases removed from V and 0 bases from J, the gap between germline ends came to 10 bases. DNA of the CDR3: TGTGCCAGCAGTTACGCGGCAGGGACTAACTATGGCTACACCTTC. It specifies CASSYAAGTNYGYTF.

This clone occurred once. This chain's CDR3 is CASGGGLYEQYF. Here the CDR3 DNA reads TGTGCCAGCGGGGGGGGGCTCTACGAGCAGTACTTC. This sequence joins TRBV28 and TRBJ2-7; D might be TRBD2 (7 bases). Looked up from germline, CDR1 is MDHEN and CDR2 is SYDVKM. V dropped 8 bases and J dropped 3 bases, with 11 bases sitting between them. The CDR3 has 12 residues.

For the CDR3, the DNA is TGCGGAGCAAAATGGGGGGTTAATAATAGAACAGATACGCAGTATTTT. It translates to CGAKWGVNNRTDTQYF. V gene TRBV10-1 combines with J gene TRBJ2-3; a weak D match, TRBD2 (6 bases). CDR1 is WNHNN and CDR2 is SYGVQD in the germline V gene (reference sequence). The CDR3 consists of 16 residues.

The V and J genes are TRBV10-3 and TRBJ2-7; 10 bases map to TRBD1. The ends lost 3 bases at V and 4 bases at J; junction bases unmatched: 6. Germline-derived CDR1 and CDR2 are ENHRY and SYGVKD. The CDR3 has 15 residues. CDR3 bases: TGTGCCATCAGTGATCGGGACAGGGGTAGGTACGAGCAGTACTTC. This translates into CAISDRDRGRYEQYF.

This clone was recorded once. The J gene is TRBJ1-2, the V gene TRBV7-9; D remains unclear. Trimming took 7 bases from V and 3 from J, leaving 12 bases between them. Germline V gene lookup returns CDR1 SEHNR and CDR2 FQNEAQ (reference sequence). This CDR3 comprises 13 residues. The CDR3 bases are TGTGCCAGCAAAATGGTGGAGGACTATGGCTACACCTTC. It specifies CASKMVEDYGYTF.

The V call is TRBV6-2 or TRBV6-3, the J call TRBJ1-1, with TRBD1 as a possible D gene (5 bases). V was trimmed by 6 bases and J by 8 bases, leaving 16 bases between them. The V gene's germline CDR1 is MNHEY and CDR2 SVGEGT. The CDR3 totals 13 residues. As DNA, the CDR3 is TGTGCCAGCAGCAAAGGGACTGCAAAAGAAGCTTTCTTT. Translated: CASSKGTAKEAFF.

This rearrangement joins TRBV21-1 to TRBJ2-7; the listed D gene, TRBD1, was not tested against the DNA. TRBV21-1 is termed a pseudogene. The CDR3 covers 16 residues. CDR3 region: CASSKERTGGTNEQYF. In nucleotides, the CDR3 is TGTGCCAGCAGCAAAGAGAGAACAGGGGGAACCAACGAGCAGTACTTC.

This chain joins TRBV7-9 and TRBJ2-3; 9 nucleotides align to TRBD2. Germline V gives CDR1 SEHNR, CDR2 FQNEAQ (reference sequence). V dropped 2 bases and J dropped 0; count of bases not matched to a gene: 9. CDR3 length: 18 amino acids. CDR3 nucleotide sequence: TGTGCCAGCAGCTTATTGGCCGGCGGGGGGGCCAGCACAGATACGCAGTATTTT. Amino acid sequence: CASSLLAGGGASTDTQYF.

This clone was detected only once. Other DNA sequences in this specimen translate into the identical CDR3. This chain uses TRBV7-2 with TRBJ2-1, with 11 bases fitting TRBD1. The ends lost 3 bases at V and 4 bases at J; junction bases unmatched: 2. This CDR3 comprises 15 residues. From germline, CDR1 is SGHTA and CDR2 FQGNSA. The CDR3 loop reads CASSLGQGVYNEQFF. CDR3 coding DNA: TGTGCCAGCAGCTTGGGACAGGGGGTTTACAATGAGCAGTTCTTC.

The V and J genes are TRBV15 and TRBJ1-4; 11 bases are a match to TRBD1. Per the germline V gene, CDR1 is LNHNV and CDR2 is YYDKDF (reference sequence). This CDR3 has 15 amino acids. Losses at the gene ends were 2 bases for V and 10 bases for J; bases not matched to a gene: 6. CDR3 residues: CATSRLRTGGGKLFF. For the CDR3, the DNA is TGTGCCACCAGCAGACTACGGACAGGGGGCGGAAAACTGTTTTTT.

The chain employs TRBV6-1 and TRBJ1-3; D possibly corresponds to TRBD1 (5 bases). The germline V gene encodes CDR1 MNHNS and CDR2 SASEGT. The CDR3 sequence is 14 residues long. Trimming pared 5 bases from V and 3 bases from J, leaving 11 bases between. The CDR3 coding sequence is TGTGCCAGCAGTTATCCCGGGGGTGGAAACACCATATATTTT. Encoded protein: CASSYPGGGNTIYF.

The gene calls are TRBV3-1 (or the pseudogene TRBV3-2) and TRBJ2-7; the D gene is possibly TRBD1 (6 bases). The CDR3 is made up of 13 amino acids. CDR1 LGHDT and CDR2 YNNKEL come from the germline V gene (reference sequence). Trimming cost V 2 bases and J 4 bases, with 9 bases left between them. The CDR3 is CASSQTQGYEQYF. The CDR3 coding sequence is TGTGCCAGCAGCCAAACCCAGGGGTACGAGCAGTACTTC.

The chain links TRBV6-6 to TRBJ2-5; D is possibly TRBD2 (6 bases). The germline V gene has CDR1 MNHNY and CDR2 SVGAGI (reference sequence). The V end lost 8 bases, the J end lost 4 bases, and 20 bases lay between the germline ends. The CDR3 length is 15 residues. The CDR3 loop reads CASSPHPTSPETQYF. The CDR3 nucleotides are TGTGCCAGCTCGCCCCACCCTACTAGCCCAGAGACCCAGTACTTC.

This clone was counted a few times. The chain recombines TRBV29-1 with TRBJ1-1; TRBD1 matches at 9 bases. The germline V gene encodes CDR1 SQVTM and CDR2 ANQGSEA. There are 13 residues in the CDR3. The junction had 10 bases not matched to a gene; V was cut back by 7 bases and J by 7 bases. DNA of the CDR3: TGCAGCGCCCTCAGGGACAGGGAAGATGAAGCTTTCTTT. Protein sequence: CSALRDREDEAFF.

The chain is built from TRBV24-1 and TRBJ1-5; weak D call: TRBD1 (6 bases). CDR3 size: 17 residues. Trimming took off 1 base at V and 0 bases at J, with 12 bases between the two ends. The germline V gene has CDR1 KGHDR and CDR2 SFDVKD. Written as DNA, the CDR3 is TGTGCCACCAGTGATTTCCAGGGGTACTATAGCAATCAGCCCCAGCATTTT. Translated, it gives CATSDFQGYYSNQPQHF.

The CDR3 DNA is TGTGCCAGCAGCTTGACAGGGGGTACCTACGAGCAGTACTTC. As protein: CASSLTGGTYEQYF. This chain joins TRBV7-2 and TRBJ2-7, with 9 bases lining up with TRBD1. The germline CDR1 and CDR2 sequences are SGHTA and FQGNSA. This CDR3 region has 14 residues. V shed 3 bases, J shed 2 bases, and the junction held 2 bases outside the gene matches.

The rearrangement links TRBV5-1 to TRBJ2-3, with D possibly being TRBD2 (6 bases). Germline V lookup: CDR1 SGHRS, CDR2 YFSETQ. This CDR3 is built from 15 residues. V was shortened by 4 bases and J by 0 bases, with 12 bases between the two germline ends. In nucleotides, the CDR3 is TGCGCCAGCAGCACAGAAGCGGGTAGCACAGATACGCAGTATTTT. Residues: CASSTEAGSTDTQYF.